Shown below are 25 T cell receptor beta chains from a single sample sequenced in a study of OX40 agonist ivuxolimab in advanced cancers. Clones were sequenced by immunoSEQ multiplex PCR, and TCRdb holds only the in-frame ones, with some missing. The sample holds tens of thousands of clones, around nine tenths seen once. Specimen: CD4+ or CD8+ T cells sorted from blood, collected in a trial of the OX40 agonist ivuxolimab. Receptors were obtained from an adult with an advanced solid tumor such as melanoma, head and neck, liver or kidney cancer.

This sequence joins TRBV7-6 and TRBJ1-1; D gene unclear. V lost 5 bases, J lost 4 bases, and 8 bases lay in between. The CDR3 consists of 12 residues. Germline loops: CDR1 SGHVS, CDR2 FNYEAQ. In nucleotides, the CDR3 is TGTGCCAGCAGCCCTCTCGGCACTGAAGCTTTCTTT. Translating gives CASSPLGTEAFF.

V usage is TRBV27 and J usage is TRBJ1-1; no clear D. Germline V gives CDR1 MNHEY, CDR2 SMNVEV (reference sequence). V gave up 0 bases and J gave up 3 bases, with 5 bases separating them. This CDR3 contains 13 residues. The chain's CDR3 is CASSLSGYTEAFF. CDR3 DNA: TGTGCCAGCAGTTTATCCGGGTACACTGAAGCTTTCTTT.

CDR3 nucleotides: TGTGCCTGGAGTCACGACAATGAGCAGTTCTTC. This encodes CAWSHDNEQFF. This chain joins TRBV30 and TRBJ2-1; D unresolved. The germline V gene has CDR1 GTSNPN and CDR2 SVGIG (reference sequence). The V and J ends lost 2 bases and 5 bases respectively, with 4 bases between them. The CDR3 extends over 11 amino acids.

The chain recombines TRBV14 with TRBJ2-5, with D possibly TRBD2 on 6 matching bases. Germline V gene sequence: CDR1 SGHDN, CDR2 FVKESK. V lost 6 bases and J lost 3, with 23 bases in between. The CDR3 is 17 residues long. CDR3 coding DNA: TGTGCCAGCAGTCATGTTTTGCGCCATCTAGCGAAAGAGACCCAGTACTTC. Its protein is CASSHVLRHLAKETQYF.

The V call is TRBV4-1, the J call TRBJ2-1; 14 bases agree with TRBD2. With V trimmed by 4 bases and J by 8 bases, 10 bases remained unmatched. The CDR3 has 17 residues. From germline, CDR1 is MGHRA and CDR2 YSYEKL. The CDR3 region is CASSRMTSGGALDEQFF. The CDR3, as DNA: TGCGCCAGCAGCCGGATGACTAGCGGGGGGGCTTTGGATGAGCAGTTCTTC.

This rearrangement joins TRBV9 to TRBJ2-1, with 7 positions matching TRBD1. This CDR3 is built from 12 residues. The V segment lost 3 bases and the J segment 10 bases; nucleotides outside the gene matches: 4. Germline CDR1 is SGDLS and CDR2 is YYNGEE. CDR3 sequence (DNA): TGTGCCAGCAGCGAGGGGGCCTGGGAGCAGTTCTTC. Encoded protein: CASSEGAWEQFF.

The V gene is TRBV29-1, the J gene TRBJ2-1; D is ambiguous. The CDR3 runs to 11 residues. CDR1 is SQVTM and CDR2 is ANQGSEA in the germline V gene. The V and J ends lost 7 bases and 6 bases respectively, with 10 bases between them. The CDR3 is CSGLTGNEQFF. The DNA of the CDR3 is TGCAGCGGGCTGACTGGCAATGAGCAGTTCTTC.

The chain has TRBV4-1 and TRBJ1-1, with 8 bases that match TRBD1. V lost 4 bases and J lost 1; bases outside the gene matches: 8. Looked up from germline, CDR1 is MGHRA and CDR2 is YSYEKL. This CDR3 is built from 16 residues. CDR3: CASSLFVDRANTEAFF. The CDR3 DNA follows: TGCGCCAGCAGCCTGTTTGTGGACAGGGCGAACACTGAAGCTTTCTTT.

The CDR3, as DNA: TGTGCCAGCAGTTCTCAATTGACAGGGCTTTATGGCTACACCTTC. It encodes CASSSQLTGLYGYTF. The V call is TRBV6-5, the J call TRBJ1-2, with 7 bases lining up with TRBD1. Germline V lookup: CDR1 MNHEY, CDR2 SVGAGI. V lost 4 bases and J lost 5; bases outside the gene matches: 10. This CDR3 region has 15 residues.

V usage is TRBV19 and J usage is TRBJ2-2; tentatively, D is TRBD1 (6 bases). From germline, CDR1 is LNHDA and CDR2 SQIVND (reference sequence). Deletions cut 0 bases from V and 2 bases from J, with 7 bases between. The CDR3 length is 15 residues. As DNA, the CDR3 is TGTGCCAGTAGTATAGAAGGGACAAACACCGGGGAGCTGTTTTTT. It yields the protein CASSIEGTNTGELFF.

The chain carries TRBV7-9 and TRBJ1-1; D is unclear. V was pared by 5 bases and J by 4 bases, with 17 bases between. From germline, CDR1 is SEHNR and CDR2 FQNEAQ (reference sequence). The CDR3 sequence is 15 residues long. The CDR3 sequence is CASSPRLEGGTEAFF. CDR3 DNA: TGTGCCAGCAGCCCCCGCCTGGAGGGTGGCACTGAAGCTTTCTTT.

This clone was seen a single time. The genes are TRBV5-6 and TRBJ2-6, with D unclear. There are 16 residues in the CDR3. V lost 7 bases and J lost 5, with 19 bases in between. Per the germline V gene, CDR1 is SGHDT and CDR2 is YYEEEE. CDR3 sequence reads: CASGPPNSRRANVLTF. CDR3 in DNA: TGTGCCAGCGGTCCGCCCAATAGTCGTCGGGCCAACGTCCTGACTTTC.

V and J are TRBV7-6 and TRBJ2-7; D possibly corresponds to TRBD2 (5 bases). This CDR3 is 13 amino acids long. The V end was cut by 5 bases, the J end by 2 bases, with 10 bases between. CDR1 is SGHVS, CDR2 FNYEAQ, per germline. The CDR3 region has the DNA TGTGCCAGCAGCCGGACTGGGACCTACGAGCAGTACTTC. It specifies CASSRTGTYEQYF.

The chain uses TRBV28 and TRBJ1-2; no firm D call. Germline assignment: CDR1 MDHEN and CDR2 SYDVKM. Trimming pared 2 bases from V and 3 bases from J, leaving 13 bases between. There are 15 residues in the CDR3. CDR3 nucleotides: TGTGCCAGCAGTTTACTTGACGCGGAGGACTATGGCTACACCTTC. It codes for CASSLLDAEDYGYTF.

The table lists this clone with a count of one. This chain links TRBV7-9 with TRBJ1-2; D remains ambiguous. The germline V gene encodes CDR1 SEHNR and CDR2 FQNEAQ (reference sequence). The CDR3 loop spans 13 amino acids. The V end was cut by 5 bases, the J end by 8 bases, with 15 bases between. This CDR3 is CASSLDPTRGYTF. CDR3 DNA sequence: TGTGCCAGCAGCCTGGACCCCACCAGAGGCTACACCTTC.

V is TRBV4-1 and J is TRBJ1-1, with TRBD1 matching 8 bases. V was pared by 3 bases and J by 0 bases, with 12 bases of the junction left unmatched. The CDR3 is made up of 18 amino acids. From germline, CDR1 is MGHRA and CDR2 YSYEKL. The DNA for the CDR3 is TGCGCCAGCAGCCAGCAACAGGGGGGATACTACATGAACACTGAAGCTTTCTTT. It yields the protein CASSQQQGGYYMNTEAFF.

The chain combines TRBV27 with TRBJ2-1, with D possibly being TRBD1 (6 bases). With 3 bases removed from V and 6 bases from J, the gap between germline ends came to 9 bases. Per germline, CDR1 MNHEY and CDR2 SMNVEV (reference sequence). The CDR3 consists of 13 residues. This CDR3 is CASSFKQGNEQFF. The CDR3 coding sequence is TGTGCCAGCAGTTTCAAACAGGGCAATGAGCAGTTCTTC.

The V gene is TRBV7-9, the J gene TRBJ2-2, with 8 nucleotides matching TRBD2. The CDR3 is 16 residues long. Unmatched junction bases numbered 8, after V lost 1 base and J lost 7 bases. Germline V gene data show CDR1 as SEHNR and CDR2 as FQNEAQ (reference sequence). The CDR3 region is CASSLGAGTSVGELFF. The CDR3, as DNA: TGTGCCAGCAGCTTAGGCGCCGGGACTAGTGTCGGGGAGCTGTTTTTT.

The rearrangement uses TRBV9 and TRBJ2-3; the D gene is possibly TRBD1 (6 bases). Between the trimmed V and J ends, which lost 4 bases and 2 bases, there was a span of 11 bases. The CDR3 runs to 14 residues. Germline-derived CDR1 and CDR2 are SGDLS and YYNGEE. The CDR3 protein is CASSPGAYTDTQYF. CDR3 nucleotide sequence: TGTGCCAGCAGCCCAGGGGCCTACACAGATACGCAGTATTTT.

In the case of this clone: Within the sample, other DNA sequences also encode this same CDR3. The V and J genes are TRBV7-2 and TRBJ2-7, with 10 bases matching TRBD2. CDR1 and CDR2 from the germline V gene are SGHTA and FQGNSA. The CDR3 is made up of 14 amino acids. The V segment lost 5 bases and the J segment 2 bases; nucleotides outside the gene matches: 3. In nucleotides, the CDR3 is TGTGCCAGCAGCATACTAGCGGGAACCTACGAGCAGTACTTC. Protein sequence: CASSILAGTYEQYF.

The chain combines TRBV27 with TRBJ2-5; D possibly matches TRBD1 or TRBD2 (6 bases each). The CDR3 runs to 13 residues. Germline V gene lookup returns CDR1 MNHEY and CDR2 SMNVEV (reference sequence). V lost 3 bases to trimming and J lost 5 bases, with 10 bases between them. The CDR3 bases are TGTGCCAGCAGTTTCTTAGGGGGGGAGACCCAGTACTTC. Protein: CASSFLGGETQYF.

V and J are TRBV15 and TRBJ1-5; D uncertain. CDR3 length equals 13 residues. Germline V gene sequence: CDR1 LNHNV, CDR2 YYDKDF (reference sequence). Trimming shortened V by 0 bases and J by 6 bases, and 6 bases separated the two germline ends. DNA for the CDR3: TGTGCCACCAGCAGAGAATCGGGTCAGCCCCAGCATTTT. Its translation is CATSRESGQPQHF.

The chain uses TRBV6-6 and TRBJ2-2; 8 bases map to TRBD2. V lost 4 bases to trimming and J lost 2 bases; unmatched junction nucleotides: 6. Germline-derived CDR1 and CDR2 are MNHNY and SVGAGI (reference sequence). The CDR3 loop spans 16 amino acids. The CDR3 DNA reads as TGTGCCAGCAGTTTAGTAGCGGGACTAAACACCGGGGAGCTGTTTTTT. It encodes CASSLVAGLNTGELFF.

V usage is TRBV6-5 and J usage is TRBJ2-1, with D unclear. V lost 0 bases and J lost 5, with 11 bases in between. The germline CDR1 and CDR2 sequences are MNHEY and SVGAGI. The CDR3 runs 15 residues. The CDR3 region is CASSYSSTNDNEQFF. The DNA of the CDR3 is TGTGCCAGCAGTTACTCGAGCACTAACGACAATGAGCAGTTCTTC.

The chain couples TRBV4-1 to TRBJ2-2; 7 bases are shared with TRBD1. Per germline, CDR1 MGHRA and CDR2 YSYEKL. The CDR3 contains 13 residues. J gave up 5 bases and V 5 bases, and 2 bases lay outside the gene matches. CDR3 sequence (DNA): TGCGCCAGCAGCGAGACAGGGACCGGGGAGCTGTTTTTT. Its translation is CASSETGTGELFF.